This T cell receptor (beta chain) stems from a study of blood T cell repertoires in COVID-19. The CDR3 is 14 residues long. From germline, CDR1 is MNHNY and CDR2 SVGAGI (reference sequence). V was pared by 2 bases and J by 1 base, with 8 bases between. In the study's own analysis: Amplification from reference gene primers served as the basis for estimated nucleated cell counts. The repertoire was sequenced with immunoSEQ multiplex PCR; TCRdb's copy has only in-frame clones and lacks some. The V and J calls and clone size are taken from that table; D and trimming were inferred from the DNA. The sample includes some 180,000 clones, 60% to 85% of them seen just once.

The sequencing input was peripheral blood. The chain combines TRBV6-6 with TRBJ1-1; no clear D gene. This receptor was taken from a woman aged 45-65 years with active or convalescent COVID-19. The CDR3 DNA reads as TGTGCCAGCAGTTACGAGGTTCCGAACACTGAAGCTTTCTTT. This encodes CASSYEVPNTEAFF.